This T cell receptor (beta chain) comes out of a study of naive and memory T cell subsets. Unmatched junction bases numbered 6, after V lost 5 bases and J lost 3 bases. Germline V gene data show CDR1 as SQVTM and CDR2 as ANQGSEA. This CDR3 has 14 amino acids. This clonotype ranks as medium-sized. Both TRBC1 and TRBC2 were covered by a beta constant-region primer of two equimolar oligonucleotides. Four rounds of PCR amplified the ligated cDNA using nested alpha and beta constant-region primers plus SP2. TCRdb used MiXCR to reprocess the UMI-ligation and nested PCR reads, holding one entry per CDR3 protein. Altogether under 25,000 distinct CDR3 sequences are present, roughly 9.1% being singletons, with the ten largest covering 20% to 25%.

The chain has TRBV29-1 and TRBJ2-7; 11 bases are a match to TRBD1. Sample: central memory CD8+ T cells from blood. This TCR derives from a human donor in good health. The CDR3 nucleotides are TGCAGCGTTTATGGACAGGGGGCTTTCTACGAGCAGTACTTC. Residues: CSVYGQGAFYEQYF.